This T cell receptor (beta chain) was captured in a study of post-analysis software for immune sequencing data (dated by TCRdb to 2013 to 2016). Background on the whole study: The recorded disease courses included relapsing-remitting, secondary progressive and progressive-relapsing multiple sclerosis, and some patients had no subtype annotation. A subset of samples was prepared in parallel using single-end sample barcoding, then pooled and co-amplified after Illumina adapter ligation. The patient repertoires were set against under 13 previously published healthy control repertoires from donors whose ages ranged from roughly 6 to 27 years.

General study outcomes and caveats: Patients showed significantly higher frequencies than controls for a handful of TRBV segments, among them TRBV5-6, TRBV5-1 and TRBV20-1. Direct clustering with F measure revealed strong co-clustering of samples prepared in the same batch, which led to a batch-effect correction. Multiple sclerosis patients had significantly lower normalized Chao1 diversity than controls, a result that suggests substantial peripheral T-cell clonal expansion. The multiple sclerosis patient group was slightly younger than the control group.

To demonstrate the VDJtools post-analysis software, TCR beta repertoires were profiled from the peripheral blood of about a dozen young patients with multiple sclerosis. The multiple sclerosis patients were children and adolescents between roughly 6 and 16 years of age. This clonotype showed up just a few times. What this receptor recognizes is not known. No much larger clonotype is one base removed from it; base qualities were not supplied. From the cysteine through the phenylalanine, the CDR3 covers 15 amino acids. Of the read, only the CDR3 DNA is kept; its 45 bases are in frame from base 1. Between the V and J ends, shortened by 0 bases and 6 bases respectively, the junction contains 12 bases. Based on the germline V gene, the CDR1 and CDR2 sequences are LGHNA and YNFKEQ. To prepare the library, PCR was applied. Sequencing was carried out with an Illumina HiSeq 2500. To reduce PCR and sequencing biases, unique molecular identifiers were incorporated into the TCR beta cDNA libraries. Some 500,000 cDNA molecules were obtained for every 1 to 10 million input T cells, so each molecule roughly corresponded to one T cell. Patient libraries were prepared and sequenced with the same protocol used for the earlier healthy control dataset. Within a given batch, samples were prepared together, multiplexed and sequenced on the same HiSeq lane. The authors processed their data as follows. Raw barcoded reads were processed with MIGEC, discarding single-read molecular identifier groups before consensus assembly and CDR3 extraction. Clonotype tables were post-analysed with VDJtools, and diversity was normalized by down-sampling all datasets to the smallest sample size. In repertoire overlap clustering, CDR3 amino acid sequences, but not nucleotide sequences, were matched to correct batch-related cross-sample contamination. TCRdb passed the public sequencing reads through fastp at Q25 and MiXCR, retaining productive beta sequences. Records with the same CDR3 protein are collapsed into one entry carrying the most frequent genes and DNA. The V and J calls follow TCRdb's processing rather than the paper's. Within this sample are around 770,000 distinct CDR3 sequences, with roughly 46% of them counted one time only. Roughly 4.9% of the sample rests with the top ten.

The sequencing input was blood. The V and J genes are TRBV4-2 and TRBJ2-1; no D segment can be confidently identified. This TCR came from a girl aged 5-17 years with multiple sclerosis. The CDR3 here reads CASSQDVASLNEQFF. DNA sequence: TGTGCCAGCAGCCAAGATGTCGCCAGCCTCAATGAGCAGTTCTTC.